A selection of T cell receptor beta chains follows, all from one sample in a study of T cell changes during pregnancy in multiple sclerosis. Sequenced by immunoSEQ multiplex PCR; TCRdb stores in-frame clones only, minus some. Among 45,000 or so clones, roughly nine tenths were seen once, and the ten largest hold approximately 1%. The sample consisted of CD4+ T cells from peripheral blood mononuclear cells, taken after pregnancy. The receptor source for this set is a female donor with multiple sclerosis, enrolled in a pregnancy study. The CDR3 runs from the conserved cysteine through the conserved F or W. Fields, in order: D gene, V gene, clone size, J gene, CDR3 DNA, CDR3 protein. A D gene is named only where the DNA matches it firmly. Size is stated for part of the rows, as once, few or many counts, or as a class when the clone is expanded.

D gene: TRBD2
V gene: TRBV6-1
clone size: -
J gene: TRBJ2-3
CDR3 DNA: TGTGCCAGCCGGACGGGGGGGGCTGGCACAGATACGCAGTATTTT
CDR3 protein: CASRTGGAGTDTQYF

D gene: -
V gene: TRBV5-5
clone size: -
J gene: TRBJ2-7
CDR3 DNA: TGCGCCAGCAGCCAAGAGAGAGGTTACGAGCAGTACTTC
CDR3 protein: CASSQERGYEQYF

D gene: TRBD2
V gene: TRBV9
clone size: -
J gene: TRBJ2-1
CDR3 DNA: TGTGCCAGCGCCGTGGGGGGACTAGCAAGTGAGCAGTTCTTC
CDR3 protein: CASAVGGLASEQFF

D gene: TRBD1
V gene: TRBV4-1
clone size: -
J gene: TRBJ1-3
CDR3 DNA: TGCGCCAGCAGCCAAGAGGAGACAGGGGGAAGAAACACCATATATTTT
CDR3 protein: CASSQEETGGRNTIYF

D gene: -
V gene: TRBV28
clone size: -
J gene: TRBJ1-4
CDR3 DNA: TGTGCCAGCTTGGGGGCCACGGCATCTAATGAAAAACTGTTTTTT
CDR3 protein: CASLGATASNEKLFF

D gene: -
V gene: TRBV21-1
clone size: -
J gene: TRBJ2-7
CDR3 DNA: TGTGCCGGTCCTCCGGGACACAACTACGAGCAGTACTTC
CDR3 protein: CAGPPGHNYEQYF

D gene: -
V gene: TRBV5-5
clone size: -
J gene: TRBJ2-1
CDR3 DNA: TGTGCCAGCAGCTGGGGTGGGCAGGTGGACAACAATGAGCAGTTCTTC
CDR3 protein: CASSWGGQVDNNEQFF

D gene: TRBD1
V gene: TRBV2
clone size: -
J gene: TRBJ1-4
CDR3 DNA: TGTGCCAGCAGTGAGGGACAGACGGGGGAAAAACTGTTTTTT
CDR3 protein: CASSEGQTGEKLFF

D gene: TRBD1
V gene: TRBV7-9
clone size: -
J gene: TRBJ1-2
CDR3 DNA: TGTGCCAGCAGCTTTGGGACAGGGGATAACTATGGCTACACCTTC
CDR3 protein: CASSFGTGDNYGYTF

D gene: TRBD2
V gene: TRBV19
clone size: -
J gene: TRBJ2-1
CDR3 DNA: TGTGCCAGTAGTGAACTAGCGGGAGCTCACAATGAGCAGTTCTTC
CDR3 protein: CASSELAGAHNEQFF

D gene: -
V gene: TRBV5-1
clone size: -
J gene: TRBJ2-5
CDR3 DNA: TGCGCCAGCAGCACCGGGACAAACCAAGAGACCCAGTACTTC
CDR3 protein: CASSTGTNQETQYF

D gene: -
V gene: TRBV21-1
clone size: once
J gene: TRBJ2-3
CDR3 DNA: TGTGCCAGCAGCAAAGCGCTGGGTAGCGCAGATACGCAGTATTTT
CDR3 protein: CASSKALGSADTQYF

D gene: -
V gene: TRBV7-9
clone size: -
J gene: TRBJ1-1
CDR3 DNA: TGTGCCAGCAGCTTAGTCTCCAGGGGAGGGACTGAAGCTTTCTTT
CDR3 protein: CASSLVSRGGTEAFF

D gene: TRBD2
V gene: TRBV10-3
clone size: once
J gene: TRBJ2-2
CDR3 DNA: TGTGCCATCAAGGCGGGAGAGGGTGCCACCGGGGAGCTGTTTTTT
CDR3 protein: CAIKAGEGATGELFF